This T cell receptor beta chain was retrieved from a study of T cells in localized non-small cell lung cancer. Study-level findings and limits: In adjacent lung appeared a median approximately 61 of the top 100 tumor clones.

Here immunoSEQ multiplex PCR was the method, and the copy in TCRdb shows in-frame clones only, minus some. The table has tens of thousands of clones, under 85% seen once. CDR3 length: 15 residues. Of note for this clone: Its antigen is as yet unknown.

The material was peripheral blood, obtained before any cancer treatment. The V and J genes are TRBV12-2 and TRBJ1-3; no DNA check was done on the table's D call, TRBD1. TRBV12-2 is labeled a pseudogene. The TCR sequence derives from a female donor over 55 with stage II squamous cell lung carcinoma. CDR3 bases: TGTGCAAGTCGCTCCCGCGGCAGGGGGGGAAACACCATATATTTT. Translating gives CASRSRGRGGNTIYF.